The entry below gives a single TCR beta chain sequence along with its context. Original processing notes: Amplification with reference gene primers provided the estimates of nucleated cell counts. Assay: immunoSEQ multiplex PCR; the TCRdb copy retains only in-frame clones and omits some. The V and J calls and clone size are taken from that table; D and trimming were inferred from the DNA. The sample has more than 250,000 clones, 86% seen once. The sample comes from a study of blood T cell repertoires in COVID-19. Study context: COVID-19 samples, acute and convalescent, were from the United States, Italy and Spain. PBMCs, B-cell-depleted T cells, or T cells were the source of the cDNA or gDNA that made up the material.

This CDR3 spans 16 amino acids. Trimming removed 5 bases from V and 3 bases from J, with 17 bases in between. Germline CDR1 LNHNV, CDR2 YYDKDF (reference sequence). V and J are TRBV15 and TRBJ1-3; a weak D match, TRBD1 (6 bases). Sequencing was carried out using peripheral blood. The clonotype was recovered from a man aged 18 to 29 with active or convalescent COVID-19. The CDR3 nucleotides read TGTGCCACCAGCCCTAGCGGGGGGGCTCTTGGAAACACCATATATTTT. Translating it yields CATSPSGGALGNTIYF.